This is a list of T cell receptor beta chains from one sample in a study of graft-versus-host responses after intestinal transplantation. The assay was immunoSEQ multiplex PCR, and TCRdb's table has in-frame clones only and misses some. The repertoire has 29,000 or so clones, nearly 90% of them found once; the top ten carry roughly 11%. The starting material was PBMCs, obtained around 61 weeks after intestinal transplantation. These receptors all stem from a human patient who received an intestinal transplant, so some T cells may come from the graft donor. Both conserved end residues are part of each CDR3. A D gene is named only where the DNA matches it firmly. Clone size is not always given. Where it is, it says once, few, many or a class for expanded clones.

D: .
J: TRBJ2-7
size: .
V: TRBV27
CDR3: CASSLFGPTAYEQYF
DNA: TGTGCCAGCAGTTTATTTGGGCCGACCGCCTACGAGCAGTACTTC

D: TRBD2
J: TRBJ2-7
size: .
V: TRBV7-3
CDR3: CASSLGLAAEQYF
DNA: TGTGCCAGCAGCCTGGGACTAGCAGCCGAGCAGTACTTC

D: TRBD2
J: TRBJ2-2
size: .
V: TRBV9
CDR3: CASSVRSTSGGNTGELFF
DNA: TGTGCCAGCAGCGTAAGGTCGACTAGCGGGGGGAACACCGGGGAGCTGTTTTTT

D: TRBD1
J: TRBJ2-6
size: .
V: TRBV7-2
CDR3: CASSLALATGAPSGANVLTF
DNA: TGTGCCAGCAGCTTAGCGCTAGCGACAGGGGCTCCCTCTGGGGCCAACGTCCTGACTTTC

D: TRBD1
J: TRBJ1-6
size: .
V: TRBV7-9
CDR3: CASSLRGQGNSPLHF
DNA: TGTGCCAGCAGCTTAAGGGGACAGGGTAATTCACCCCTCCACTTT

D: .
J: TRBJ1-2
size: .
V: TRBV19
CDR3: CASSFRWNYGYTF
DNA: TGTGCCAGTAGTTTTCGGTGGAACTATGGCTACACCTTC

D: .
J: TRBJ2-3
size: .
V: TRBV11-2
CDR3: CASSLAPRPDTQYF
DNA: TGTGCCAGCAGCTTGGCCCCGAGGCCAGATACGCAGTATTTT

D: TRBD1
J: TRBJ1-1
size: .
V: TRBV19
CDR3: CASSATGGATEAFF
DNA: TGTGCCAGTAGTGCGACAGGGGGGGCCACTGAAGCTTTCTTT

D: TRBD1
J: TRBJ1-1
size: .
V: TRBV19
CDR3: CASSIPTGRRTEAFF
DNA: TGTGCCAGTAGTATCCCGACAGGGCGCAGGACTGAAGCTTTCTTT

D: TRBD1
J: TRBJ2-3
size: .
V: TRBV28
CDR3: CASSFRTGGTDTQYF
DNA: TGTGCCAGCAGTTTCCGGACAGGCGGCACAGATACGCAGTATTTT

D: .
J: TRBJ1-1
size: .
V: TRBV7-3
CDR3: CASSLYRPLNTEAFF
DNA: TGTGCCAGCAGCTTATACAGGCCGTTGAACACTGAAGCTTTCTTT

D: .
J: TRBJ1-1
size: .
V: TRBV5-5
CDR3: CASSLLIINTEAFF
DNA: TGTGCCAGCAGCTTACTAATAATCAACACTGAAGCTTTCTTT

D: TRBD1
J: TRBJ1-5
size: .
V: TRBV12-5
CDR3: CASGLGDSPNQPQHF
DNA: TGTGCTAGTGGTTTGGGGGACAGTCCCAATCAGCCCCAGCATTTT

D: .
J: TRBJ1-5
size: once
V: TRBV19
CDR3: CASSMPPQGRGQPQHF
DNA: TGTGCCAGTAGTATGCCCCCCCAGGGGCGGGGGCAGCCCCAGCATTTT

D: .
J: TRBJ1-6
size: .
V: TRBV7-3
CDR3: CASSLAGRNSPLHF
DNA: TGTGCCAGCAGCTTGGCGGGGAGAAATTCACCCCTCCACTTT

D: TRBD2
J: TRBJ2-7
size: once
V: TRBV11-2
CDR3: CASSPMRECAYEQYF
DNA: TGTGCCAGCAGCCCCATGCGGGAGTGCGCCTACGAGCAGTACTTC

D: TRBD1
J: TRBJ1-5
size: .
V: TRBV30
CDR3: CAWKATGRGNQPQHF
DNA: TGTGCCTGGAAAGCGACAGGGAGGGGCAATCAGCCCCAGCATTTT

D: .
J: TRBJ2-7
size: .
V: TRBV4-1
CDR3: CASSQDLVAPSYEQYF
DNA: TGCGCCAGCAGCCAAGATCTGGTCGCCCCCTCCTACGAGCAGTACTTC

D: .
J: TRBJ2-1
size: once
V: TRBV5-1
CDR3: CASSLTSNEQFF
DNA: TGCGCCAGCAGCTTGACTAGTAATGAGCAGTTCTTC

D: TRBD2
J: TRBJ2-3
size: .
V: TRBV7-9
CDR3: CASSSGLVPDTQYF
DNA: TGTGCCAGCAGCAGTGGACTAGTCCCAGATACGCAGTATTTT

D: TRBD1
J: TRBJ2-2
size: .
V: TRBV27
CDR3: CASSPRTGGDTGELFF
DNA: TGTGCCAGCAGTCCCCGGACAGGGGGCGACACCGGGGAGCTGTTTTTT

D: .
J: TRBJ1-2
size: .
V: TRBV6-5
CDR3: CASSRQTVSYGYTF
DNA: TGTGCCAGCAGTCGACAAACAGTTTCCTATGGCTACACCTTC

D: .
J: TRBJ1-5
size: .
V: TRBV30
CDR3: CASREKGGQPQHF
DNA: TGTGCCTCAAGGGAGAAGGGTGGGCAGCCCCAGCATTTT

D: .
J: TRBJ1-5
size: .
V: TRBV2
CDR3: CASMVAPLNQPQHF
DNA: TGTGCCAGCATGGTGGCTCCACTGAATCAGCCCCAGCATTTT

D: TRBD1
J: TRBJ2-7
size: .
V: TRBV9
CDR3: CASSGQGYEQYF
DNA: TGTGCCAGCAGCGGACAGGGCTACGAGCAGTACTTC

D: TRBD2
J: TRBJ2-7
size: .
V: TRBV2
CDR3: CASSASGRFEQYF
DNA: TGTGCCAGCAGTGCTAGCGGGAGATTCGAGCAGTACTTC

D: TRBD2
J: TRBJ2-3
size: .
V: TRBV29-1
CDR3: CSVGTSDTQYF
DNA: TGCAGCGTTGGGACTAGCGATACGCAGTATTTT

D: .
J: TRBJ1-3
size: .
V: TRBV4-1
CDR3: CASSQRSQAGNTIYF
DNA: TGCGCCAGCAGCCAACGGTCGCAGGCTGGAAACACCATATATTTT

D: TRBD1
J: TRBJ1-2
size: .
V: TRBV7-9
CDR3: CASSLSGTDDYGYTF
DNA: TGTGCCAGCAGTCTCTCTGGGACAGACGACTATGGCTACACCTTC

D: .
J: TRBJ2-1
size: .
V: TRBV4-3
CDR3: CASSQDEGGDNEQFF
DNA: TGCGCCAGCAGCCAAGATGAAGGCGGGGACAATGAGCAGTTCTTC

D: .
J: TRBJ2-7
size: .
V: TRBV30
CDR3: CAWSTSASHSEQYF
DNA: TGTGCCTGGAGTACCTCTGCGTCCCACTCCGAGCAGTACTTC

D: .
J: TRBJ2-1
size: .
V: TRBV7-9
CDR3: CASASSGRVPDEQFF
DNA: TGTGCCAGCGCGTCTTCGGGCAGGGTCCCGGATGAGCAGTTCTTC

D: TRBD2
J: TRBJ2-1
size: .
V: TRBV19
CDR3: CASMGWPSGRTTYNEQFF
DNA: TGTGCCAGTATGGGGTGGCCTAGCGGGAGGACCACCTACAATGAGCAGTTCTTC